The 20 T cell receptor beta chains listed next were all sequenced from one sample in a study of OX40 agonist ivuxolimab in advanced cancers. Libraries were prepared by immunoSEQ multiplex PCR; TCRdb keeps only in-frame clonotypes and omits some of them. The table includes about 81,000 clones, roughly 91% detected once. The specimen comprised CD4+ or CD8+ T cells sorted from blood, sampled in a trial of the OX40 agonist ivuxolimab. Every receptor here comes from an adult with an advanced solid tumor such as melanoma, head and neck, liver or kidney cancer.

The V call is TRBV5-1, the J call TRBJ1-1; 12 nucleotides match TRBD1. The V gene's germline CDR1 is SGHRS and CDR2 YFSETQ. Unmatched junction bases numbered 1, after V lost 7 bases and J lost 0 bases. The CDR3 covers 14 residues. CDR3 amino acids: CASGDRGLNTEAFF. CDR3 DNA: TGCGCCAGCGGGGACAGGGGGCTGAACACTGAAGCTTTCTTT.

The rearrangement joins TRBV5-5 to TRBJ1-1; D is perhaps TRBD1 (5 bases). The CDR3 covers 13 residues. Germline lookup yields CDR1 SGHKS and CDR2 YYEKEE (reference sequence). The ends were cut back, 4 bases at V and 4 bases at J, with 11 bases in the middle. The CDR3 coding sequence is TGTGCCAGCAGCCCCAGGGTAGGCACTGAAGCTTTCTTT. Its translation is CASSPRVGTEAFF. The full variable domain, in which reference TRBV5-5 and TRBJ1-1 provide the parts outside the CDR3, is DAGVTQSPTHLIKTRGQQVTLRCSPISGHKSVSWYQQVLGQGPQFIFQYYEKEERGRGNFPDRFSARQFPNYSSELNVNALLLGDSALYLCASSPRVGTEAFFGQGTRLTVV.

CDR3: CASSLVGQGAGAFF. CDR3 nucleotide sequence: TGTGCCAGCAGCTTAGTAGGACAGGGGGCCGGTGCTTTCTTT. The rearrangement uses TRBV7-9 and TRBJ1-1, with 11 bases that match TRBD1. Germline V gene sequence: CDR1 SEHNR, CDR2 FQNEAQ (reference sequence). The CDR3 is 14 residues long. J was trimmed by 11 bases and V by 1 base; bases with no gene match: 6.

The gene calls are TRBV15 and TRBJ1-1, with no clear D. The CDR3 runs to 17 residues. CDR1 and CDR2 from the germline V gene are LNHNV and YYDKDF (reference sequence). V was trimmed by 0 bases and J by 11 bases, leaving 25 bases between them. Here the CDR3 DNA reads TGTGCCACCAGCAGAGATAACGCCGAGGAATCCCTAAGCCGGGCTTTCTTT. Translating gives CATSRDNAEESLSRAFF.

The chain has TRBV11-2 and TRBJ2-7; either TRBD1 or TRBD2 may fit D (5 bases each). Germline CDR1 reads SGHAT; CDR2 reads FQNNGV. CDR3 size: 16 residues. The V and J ends lost 3 bases and 2 bases respectively, with 17 bases between them. CDR3 coding DNA: TGTGCCAGCAGCTTCCCCCGTCGACGGGGCGCCTACGAGCAGTACTTC. It is translated as CASSFPRRRGAYEQYF.

The gene calls are TRBV10-1 and TRBJ2-1; TRBD1 or TRBD2 may be the D gene (5 bases each). Deletions cut 4 bases from V and 4 bases from J, with 17 bases between. Germline CDR1 and CDR2: WNHNN and SYGVQD (reference sequence). This CDR3 region has 16 residues. CDR3 bases: TGCGCCAGCAGTGGAACCGGGGCCCTCCTTTACAATGAGCAGTTCTTC. Amino acids: CASSGTGALLYNEQFF.

The genes are TRBV4-3 and TRBJ2-7, with 8 nucleotides matching TRBD2. V was pared by 0 bases and J by 4 bases, with 11 bases of the junction left unmatched. The germline CDR1 and CDR2 sequences are LGHNA and YSLEER. The CDR3 runs 17 residues. As DNA, the CDR3 is TGCGCCAGCAGCCAAGACACTAGGGTAGCGGGAAATTACGAGCAGTACTTC. It is translated as CASSQDTRVAGNYEQYF.

The chain joins TRBV10-2 to TRBJ2-7, with TRBD1 matching 11 bases. The CDR3 has 15 residues. Per the germline V gene, CDR1 is WSHSY and CDR2 is SAAADI. V was clipped by 7 bases and J by 3 bases; unmatched bases: 8. CDR3 loop: CASIGAGTGGYEQYF. Written as DNA, the CDR3 is TGCGCCAGCATAGGGGCCGGGACAGGGGGCTACGAGCAGTACTTC.

The chain recombines TRBV7-9 with TRBJ1-1; perhaps TRBD1 as D (5 bases). Between the trimmed V and J ends, which lost 1 base and 4 bases, there was a span of 10 bases. CDR1 is SEHNR, CDR2 FQNEAQ, per germline (reference sequence). The length of the CDR3 is 14 residues. The CDR3 is CASSLVQGSTEAFF. CDR3 bases: TGTGCCAGCAGCTTAGTGCAGGGCAGCACTGAAGCTTTCTTT.

V gene TRBV5-6 combines with J gene TRBJ2-7; D gene uncertain. V lost 0 bases and J lost 2, with 6 bases in between. There are 13 residues in the CDR3. Germline lookup yields CDR1 SGHDT and CDR2 YYEEEE. The CDR3 reads CASSLGFTYEQYF. In DNA form, the CDR3 reads TGTGCCAGCAGCTTGGGATTCACCTACGAGCAGTACTTC. Combining the CDR3 with reference TRBV5-6 and TRBJ2-7 gives the whole variable domain DAGVTQSPTHLIKTRGQQVTLRCSPKSGHDTVSWYQQALGQGPQFIFQYYEEEERQRGNFPDRFSGHQFPNYSSELNVNALLLGDSALYLCASSLGFTYEQYFGPGTRLTVT.

V and J are TRBV4-3 and TRBJ2-5, with a tentative D call TRBD2 (6 bases). In germline, CDR1 is LGHNA, CDR2 YSLEER. The CDR3 covers 16 residues. Trimming removed 0 bases from V and 5 bases from J, with 16 bases in between. DNA for the CDR3: TGCGCCAGCAGCCAAGATGCGCTAGCGTCTTACGAGACCCAGTACTTC. Translated: CASSQDALASYETQYF.

The chain has TRBV27 and TRBJ1-1; TRBD1 matches 9 bases. Germline trimming cut 1 base from V and 0 bases from J; bases unmatched to any gene: 15. Germline-derived CDR1 and CDR2 are MNHEY and SMNVEV (reference sequence). This CDR3 contains 20 residues. The CDR3 loop reads CASSLFRGGGQGLMNTEAFF. In DNA, the CDR3 is TGTGCCAGCAGTTTATTCCGTGGAGGGGGACAGGGACTAATGAACACTGAAGCTTTCTTT.

V and J are TRBV13 and TRBJ2-7, with TRBD2 as a possible D gene (5 bases). The germline V gene encodes CDR1 PRHDT and CDR2 FYEKMQ (reference sequence). This CDR3 comprises 17 residues. V was trimmed by 5 bases and J by 1 base, leaving 21 bases between them. The CDR3 loop is CASSTRELVGLSYEQYF. The CDR3 region has the DNA TGTGCCAGCAGCACCCGAGAATTAGTAGGACTTTCCTACGAGCAGTACTTC.

The chain couples TRBV4-3 to TRBJ2-7; D may correspond to TRBD1 or TRBD2 (5 bases each). Germline V gene sequence: CDR1 LGHNA, CDR2 YSLEER. Trimming stripped 1 base from V and 3 bases from J, with 10 bases between. The CDR3 extends over 14 amino acids. The CDR3 loop is CASSQGRQGYEQYF. DNA of the CDR3: TGCGCCAGCAGCCAAGGGAGGCAGGGCTACGAGCAGTACTTC.

The chain employs TRBV7-8 and TRBJ2-7, with D hard to call. Trimming cost V 0 bases and J 0 bases, with 12 bases left between them. The germline V gene has CDR1 SGHVS and CDR2 FQNEAQ. CDR3 size: 16 residues. The CDR3 protein is CASSLAAPQDSYEQYF. The DNA of the CDR3 is TGTGCCAGCAGCTTAGCGGCCCCGCAGGACTCCTACGAGCAGTACTTC.

The chain combines TRBV7-6 with TRBJ2-1; 8 bases are a match to TRBD1. The CDR3 has 16 amino acids. CDR1 and CDR2 from the germline V gene are SGHVS and FNYEAQ. Germline trimming cut 5 bases from V and 0 bases from J; bases unmatched to any gene: 6. CDR3 residues: CASSPQTGGSYNEQFF. For the CDR3, the DNA is TGTGCCAGCAGCCCCCAAACAGGGGGCTCCTACAATGAGCAGTTCTTC.

CDR3 sequence reads: CASSESWDTENNEQFF. The DNA for the CDR3 is TGCGCCAGCAGTGAGTCTTGGGACACCGAGAACAATGAGCAGTTCTTC. This chain joins TRBV10-1 and TRBJ2-1, with a weak D call TRBD1 (6 bases). Germline values: CDR1 WNHNN, CDR2 SYGVQD (reference sequence). With 0 bases removed from V and 5 bases from J, the gap between germline ends came to 14 bases. CDR3 length equals 16 residues.

The V and J genes are TRBV27 and TRBJ1-2; 11 bases align to TRBD1. Germline lookup yields CDR1 MNHEY and CDR2 SMNVEV (reference sequence). The CDR3 totals 15 residues. V shed 0 bases and J 6 bases; nucleotides not matched to a gene: 3. The CDR3 DNA sequence: TGTGCCAGCAGTTTATCTACGGGACAGGGGGATGGCTACACCTTC. The encoded protein is CASSLSTGQGDGYTF.

This sequence joins TRBV11-3 and TRBJ2-1; tentatively, D is TRBD1 (6 bases). Between the trimmed V and J ends, which lost 4 bases and 6 bases, there was a span of 7 bases. The CDR3 runs 12 residues. Germline loops: CDR1 SGHNT, CDR2 YENEEA. The CDR3: CASSWGPNEQFF. The DNA for the CDR3 is TGTGCCAGCAGCTGGGGGCCCAATGAGCAGTTCTTC.

The chain couples TRBV15 to TRBJ1-4; possible D gene TRBD1, 6 bases. V dropped 8 bases and J dropped 8 bases, with 15 bases sitting between them. The CDR3 runs 13 residues. CDR1 LNHNV and CDR2 YYDKDF come from the germline V gene (reference sequence). The CDR3 is CATATGSREKLFF. The DNA for the CDR3 is TGTGCCACCGCCACAGGGTCAAGAGAAAAACTGTTTTTT.